The entry that follows covers one T cell receptor (beta chain) sequence. Its target is not known. These data belong to a study of T cell responses to AZD1222 COVID-19 vaccine. Sequencing was performed with immunoSEQ multiplex PCR; in TCRdb, only in-frame clones are kept and a portion is missing. The sample lists tens of thousands of clones, 90% to 95% occurring once. V shed 8 bases and J 0 bases; nucleotides not matched to a gene: 4. CDR1 LNHDA and CDR2 SQIVND come from the germline V gene (reference sequence). The CDR3 is 14 amino acids. Whole-study results and caveats: White British people made up most donors, females outnumbered males, and clonal diversity was possibly underestimated. Vaccination with two AZD1222 doses was followed by a rise in Spike-specific TCR breadth and depth.

The genes are TRBV19 and TRBJ1-5; 7 nucleotides agree with TRBD1. Specimen: peripheral blood, collected 28 days after the second AZD1222 dose. This sequence originates from an adult who received the AZD1222 COVID-19 vaccine. CDR3 DNA sequence: TGTGCCAGTTCAGGGACAGTTAGCAATCAGCCCCAGCATTTT. Its protein is CASSGTVSNQPQHF. The variable domain in full, with the rest retrieved from reference TRBV19 and TRBJ1-5, is DGGITQSPKYLFRKEGQNVTLSCEQNLNHDAMYWYRQDPGQGLRLIYYSQIVNDFQKGDIAEGYSVSREKKESFPLTVTSAQKNPTAFYLCASSGTVSNQPQHFGDGTRLSIL.